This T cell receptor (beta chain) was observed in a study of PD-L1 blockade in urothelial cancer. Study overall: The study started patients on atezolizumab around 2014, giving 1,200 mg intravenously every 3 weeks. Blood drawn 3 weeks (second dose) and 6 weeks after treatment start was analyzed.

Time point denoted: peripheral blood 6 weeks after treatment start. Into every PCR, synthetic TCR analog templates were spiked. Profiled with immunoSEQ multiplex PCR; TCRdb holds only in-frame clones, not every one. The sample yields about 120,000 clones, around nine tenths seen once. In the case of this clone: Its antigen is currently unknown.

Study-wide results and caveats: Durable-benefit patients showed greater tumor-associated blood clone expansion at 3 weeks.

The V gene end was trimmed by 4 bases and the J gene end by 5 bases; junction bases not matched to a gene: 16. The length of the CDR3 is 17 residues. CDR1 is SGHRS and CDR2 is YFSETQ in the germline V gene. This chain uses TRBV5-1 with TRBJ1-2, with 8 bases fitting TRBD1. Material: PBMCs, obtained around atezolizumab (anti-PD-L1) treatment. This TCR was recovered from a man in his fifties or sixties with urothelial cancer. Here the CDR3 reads CASSLGPADRGVYGYTF. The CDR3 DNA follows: TGCGCCAGCAGCCTGGGCCCCGCCGACAGGGGAGTGTATGGCTACACCTTC.